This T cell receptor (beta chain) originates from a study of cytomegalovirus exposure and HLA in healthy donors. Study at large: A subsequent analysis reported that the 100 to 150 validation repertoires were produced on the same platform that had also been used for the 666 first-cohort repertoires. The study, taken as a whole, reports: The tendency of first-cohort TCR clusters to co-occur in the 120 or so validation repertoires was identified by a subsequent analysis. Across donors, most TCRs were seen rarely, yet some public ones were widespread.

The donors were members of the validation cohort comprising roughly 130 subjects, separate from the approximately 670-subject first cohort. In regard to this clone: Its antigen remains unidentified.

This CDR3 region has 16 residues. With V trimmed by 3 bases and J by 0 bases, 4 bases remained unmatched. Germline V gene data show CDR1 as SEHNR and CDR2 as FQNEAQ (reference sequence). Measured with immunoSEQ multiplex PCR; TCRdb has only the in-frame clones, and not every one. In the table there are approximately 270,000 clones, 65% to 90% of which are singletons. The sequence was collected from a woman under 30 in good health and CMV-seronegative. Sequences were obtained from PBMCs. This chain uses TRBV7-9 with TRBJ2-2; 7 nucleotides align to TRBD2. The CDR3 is CASSFRLAPNTGELFF. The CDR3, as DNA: TGTGCCAGCAGCTTTAGACTAGCACCGAACACCGGGGAGCTGTTTTTT.